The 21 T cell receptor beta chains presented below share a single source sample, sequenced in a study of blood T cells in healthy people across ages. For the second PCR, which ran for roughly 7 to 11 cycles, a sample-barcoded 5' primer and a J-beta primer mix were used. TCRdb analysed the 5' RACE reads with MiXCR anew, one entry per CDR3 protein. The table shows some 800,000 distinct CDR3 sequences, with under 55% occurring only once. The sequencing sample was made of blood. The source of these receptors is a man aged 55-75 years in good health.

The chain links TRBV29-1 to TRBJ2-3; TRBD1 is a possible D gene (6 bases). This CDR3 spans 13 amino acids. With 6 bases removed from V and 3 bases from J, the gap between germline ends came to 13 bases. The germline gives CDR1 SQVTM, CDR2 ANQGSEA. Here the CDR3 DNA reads TGCAGCGTGGCCAGGGGCCCGACAGATACGCAGTATTTT. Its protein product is CSVARGPTDTQYF.

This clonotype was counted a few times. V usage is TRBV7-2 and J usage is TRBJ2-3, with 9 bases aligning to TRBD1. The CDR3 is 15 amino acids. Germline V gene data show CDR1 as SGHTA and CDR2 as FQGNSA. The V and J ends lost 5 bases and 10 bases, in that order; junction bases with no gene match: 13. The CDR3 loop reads CASSPGQGSSWAQYF. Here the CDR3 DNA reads TGTGCCAGCAGCCCCGGACAGGGGTCGTCTTGGGCGCAGTATTTT.

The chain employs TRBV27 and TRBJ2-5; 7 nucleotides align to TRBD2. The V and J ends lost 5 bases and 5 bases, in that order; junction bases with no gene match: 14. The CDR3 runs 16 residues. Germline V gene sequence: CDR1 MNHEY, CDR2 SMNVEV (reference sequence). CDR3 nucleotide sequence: TGTGCCAGCAGTCCACGAGGCCGAGCGGGGTTGGAGACCCAGTACTTC. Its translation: CASSPRGRAGLETQYF.

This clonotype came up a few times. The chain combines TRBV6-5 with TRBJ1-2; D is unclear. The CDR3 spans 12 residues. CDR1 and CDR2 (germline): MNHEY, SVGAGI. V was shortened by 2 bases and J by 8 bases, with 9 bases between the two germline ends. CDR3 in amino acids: CASSYMNGGYTF. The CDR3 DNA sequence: TGTGCCAGCAGTTACATGAACGGGGGCTACACCTTC.

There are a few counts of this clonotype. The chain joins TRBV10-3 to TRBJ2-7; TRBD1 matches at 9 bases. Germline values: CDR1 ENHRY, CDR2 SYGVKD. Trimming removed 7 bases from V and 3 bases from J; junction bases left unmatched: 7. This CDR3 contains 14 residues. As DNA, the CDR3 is TGTGCCATCATGACAGGGGGGGGGATCTACGAGCAGTACTTC. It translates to CAIMTGGGIYEQYF.

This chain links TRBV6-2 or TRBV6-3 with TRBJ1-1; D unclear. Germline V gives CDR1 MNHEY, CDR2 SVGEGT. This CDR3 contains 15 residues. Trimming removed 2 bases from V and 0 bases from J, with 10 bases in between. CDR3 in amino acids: CASSYAAEMNTEAFF. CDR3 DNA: TGTGCCAGCAGTTACGCGGCAGAAATGAACACTGAAGCTTTCTTT.

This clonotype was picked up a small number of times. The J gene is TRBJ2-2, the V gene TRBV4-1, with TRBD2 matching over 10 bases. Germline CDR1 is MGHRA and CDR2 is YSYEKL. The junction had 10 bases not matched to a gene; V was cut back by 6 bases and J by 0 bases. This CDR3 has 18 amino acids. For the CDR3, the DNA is TGCGCCAGCAGGAGAAGCACTAGCGGGGACTCGAACACCGGGGAGCTGTTTTTT. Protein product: CASRRSTSGDSNTGELFF.

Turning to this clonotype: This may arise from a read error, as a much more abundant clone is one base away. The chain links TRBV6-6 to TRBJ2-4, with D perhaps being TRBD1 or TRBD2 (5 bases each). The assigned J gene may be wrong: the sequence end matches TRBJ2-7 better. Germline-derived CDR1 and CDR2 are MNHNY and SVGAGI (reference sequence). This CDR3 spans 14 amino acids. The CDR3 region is CASREGRKAYEQYF. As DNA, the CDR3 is TGTGCCAGCAGAGAGGGACGGAAGGCCTACGAGCAGTACTTC.

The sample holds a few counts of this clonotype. The chain's CDR3 is CASSKYSSPYNEQFF. CDR3 DNA sequence: TGTGCCAGCAGCAAATACAGTAGTCCCTACAATGAGCAGTTCTTC. The V and J genes are TRBV7-3 and TRBJ2-1; D uncertain. This CDR3 region has 15 residues. V was pared by 5 bases and J by 2 bases, with 13 bases between. CDR1 and CDR2 (germline): SGHTA, FQGTGA.

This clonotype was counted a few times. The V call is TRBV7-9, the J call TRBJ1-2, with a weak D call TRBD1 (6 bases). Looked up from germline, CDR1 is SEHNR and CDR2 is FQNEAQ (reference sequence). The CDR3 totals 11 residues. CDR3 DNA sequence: TGTGCGACACAGGGTTCCTATGGCTACACCTTC. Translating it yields CATQGSYGYTF.

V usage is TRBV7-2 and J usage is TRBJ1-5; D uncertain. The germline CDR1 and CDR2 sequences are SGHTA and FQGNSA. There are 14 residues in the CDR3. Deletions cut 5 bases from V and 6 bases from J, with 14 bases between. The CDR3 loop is CASSRGEGIQPQHF. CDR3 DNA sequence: TGTGCCAGCAGCCGAGGAGAGGGAATTCAGCCCCAGCATTTT.

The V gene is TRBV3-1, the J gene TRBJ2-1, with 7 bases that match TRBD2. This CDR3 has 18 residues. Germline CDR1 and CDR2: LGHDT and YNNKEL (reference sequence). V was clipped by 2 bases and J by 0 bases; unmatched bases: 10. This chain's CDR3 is CASSQMVSGPGSYNEQFF. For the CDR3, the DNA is TGTGCCAGCAGCCAAATGGTTAGCGGGCCAGGCTCCTACAATGAGCAGTTCTTC.

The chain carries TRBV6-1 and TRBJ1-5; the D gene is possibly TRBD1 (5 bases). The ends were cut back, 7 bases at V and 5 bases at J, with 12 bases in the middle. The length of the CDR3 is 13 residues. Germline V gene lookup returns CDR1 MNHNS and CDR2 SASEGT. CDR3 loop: CASKFDSYQPQHF. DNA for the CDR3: TGTGCCAGCAAATTCGACAGTTATCAGCCCCAGCATTTT.

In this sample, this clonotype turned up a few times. CDR3 loop: CASSLGDRNYGYTF. The DNA for the CDR3 is TGTGCCAGCAGCTTAGGTGACAGAAACTATGGCTACACCTTC. This chain links TRBV7-2 with TRBJ1-2; D perhaps matches TRBD1 (5 bases). CDR3 length equals 14 residues. V was trimmed by 1 base and J by 2 bases, leaving 8 bases between them. Germline CDR1 reads SGHTA; CDR2 reads FQGNSA.

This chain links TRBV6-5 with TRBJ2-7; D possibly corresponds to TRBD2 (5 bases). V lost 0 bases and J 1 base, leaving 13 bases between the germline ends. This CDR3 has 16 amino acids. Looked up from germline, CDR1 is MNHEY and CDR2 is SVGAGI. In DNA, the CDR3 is TGTGCCAGCAGTTACTCGCCCACACGGAGGTCCTACGAGCAGTACTTC. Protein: CASSYSPTRRSYEQYF.

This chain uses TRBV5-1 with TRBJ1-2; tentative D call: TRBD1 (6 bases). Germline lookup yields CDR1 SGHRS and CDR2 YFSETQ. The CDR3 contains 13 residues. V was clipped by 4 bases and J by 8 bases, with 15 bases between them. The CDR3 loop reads CASSTGGARGYTF. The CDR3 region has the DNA TGCGCCAGCAGCACGGGGGGGGCGAGAGGCTACACCTTC.

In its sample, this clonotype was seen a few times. The CDR3, as DNA: TGCAGTGCTATTAGCGGGGGGGCTTCGAATGAGCAGTTCTTC. Residues: CSAISGGASNEQFF. This chain links TRBV20-1 with TRBJ2-1; 11 bases fit TRBD2. Germline V gene lookup returns CDR1 DFQATT and CDR2 SNEGSKA (reference sequence). After removal of 4 bases from V and 7 bases from J, the junction contained 6 bases not matched to a gene. The length of the CDR3 is 14 residues.

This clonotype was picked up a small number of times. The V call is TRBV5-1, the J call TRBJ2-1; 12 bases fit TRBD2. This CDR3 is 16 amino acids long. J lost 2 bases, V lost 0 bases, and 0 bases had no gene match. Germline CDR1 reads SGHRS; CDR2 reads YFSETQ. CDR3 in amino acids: CASSLGTSGTYNEQFF. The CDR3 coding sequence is TGCGCCAGCAGCTTGGGGACTAGCGGGACCTACAATGAGCAGTTCTTC.

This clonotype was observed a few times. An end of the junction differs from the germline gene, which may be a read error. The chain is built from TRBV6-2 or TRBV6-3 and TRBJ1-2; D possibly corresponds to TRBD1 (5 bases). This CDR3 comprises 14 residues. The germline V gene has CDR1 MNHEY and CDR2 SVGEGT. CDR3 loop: CASSTTGTGYDYTF. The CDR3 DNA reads TGTGCCAGCAGTACAACCGGGACCGGCTATGACTACACCTTC.

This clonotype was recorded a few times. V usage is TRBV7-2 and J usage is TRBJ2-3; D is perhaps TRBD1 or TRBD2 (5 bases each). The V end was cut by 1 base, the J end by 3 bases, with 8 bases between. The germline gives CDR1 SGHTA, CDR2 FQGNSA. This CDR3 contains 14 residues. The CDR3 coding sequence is TGTGCCAGCAGCTTAGTCGGGGCTACAGATACGCAGTATTTT. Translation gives CASSLVGATDTQYF.

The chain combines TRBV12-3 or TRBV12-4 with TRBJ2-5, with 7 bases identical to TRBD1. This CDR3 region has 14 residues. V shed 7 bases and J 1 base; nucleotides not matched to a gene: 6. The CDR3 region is CASNPRTGQETQYF. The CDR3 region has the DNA TGTGCCAGCAACCCTAGGACAGGCCAAGAGACCCAGTACTTC.